This T cell receptor (beta chain) is drawn from a study of CD8 T cells in ankylosing spondylitis. Findings of the study overall: From matched ankylosing spondylitis synovial fluid, disease-linked clones were reportedly recovered at significantly enriched levels. Some motif variants were previously reported in reactive arthritis synovial fluid and blood. Apparently characteristic of ankylosing spondylitis blood was a TCR beta motif (roughly eight highly homologous variants). As for the disease-linked clones, they showed a CD8+ phenotype and occurred at relatively low frequencies in peripheral blood.

A word on this clonotype: The antigen is not known.

Trimming pared 4 bases from V and 5 bases from J, leaving 11 bases between. The germline V gene has CDR1 MDHEN and CDR2 SYDVKM. The CDR3 contains 13 residues. Libraries for TCR beta were made by quantitative 5'-RACE with molecular barcodes. TCRdb passed the 5' RACE reads through MiXCR, listing each CDR3 protein once. The sample has roughly 700,000 distinct CDR3 sequences; roughly 19% are singletons. The sequenced sample consisted of blood, either unsorted or a sorted T cell fraction (not recorded which). V usage is TRBV28 and J usage is TRBJ2-5; tentative D call: TRBD1 (5 bases). The clonotype originates from a male donor with ankylosing spondylitis. The CDR3 here is CASSYGARETQYF. In DNA, the CDR3 is TGTGCCAGCAGTTATGGGGCGCGGGAGACCCAGTACTTC.